The rows below give T cell receptor beta chains drawn from one sample of a study of cytomegalovirus exposure and HLA in healthy donors. Method: immunoSEQ multiplex PCR; TCRdb's copy keeps in-frame clones and lacks some. Among some 190,000 clones listed, around 80% were seen once. The specimen was PBMCs. The receptors were sampled from a woman younger than 45 in good health and CMV-seropositive. Both conserved end residues are part of each CDR3. The D gene is left open where the match is weak. Clone size appears in some rows only: once, few, many, or a class for an expanded clone.

v_call	j_call	d_call	clone_size	cdr3_nt	cdr3_aa
TRBV7-9	TRBJ1-3	.	once	TGTGCCAGCAGCCTCAGTGGGGGCCTCTCTGGAAACACCATATATTTT	CASSLSGGLSGNTIYF
TRBV30	TRBJ1-5	.	few	TGTGCCTGGAGTGTCCGCAGGGCCGGCAATCAGCCCCAGCATTTT	CAWSVRRAGNQPQHF
TRBV5-1	TRBJ1-2	.	.	TGCGCCAGCAGGACAGCTACAGGATCGTTCGCCTATGGCTACACCTTC	CASRTATGSFAYGYTF
TRBV15	TRBJ1-6	TRBD1	few	TGTGCCACCAGCAGACTCGGACAGGGGGATTCACCCCTCCACTTT	CATSRLGQGDSPLHF
TRBV4-1	TRBJ1-2	TRBD1	.	TGCGCCAGCAGCCAAGATGGGACAGGGGATGGGTATGGCTACACCTTC	CASSQDGTGDGYGYTF
TRBV6-5	TRBJ1-2	TRBD1	.	TGTGCCAGCAGTCCCACAGGGGCAGGCTACACCTTC	CASSPTGAGYTF
TRBV6-5	TRBJ2-7	TRBD2	.	TGTGCCAGCAGTTACTCCTTGGGGGGGACCACCTACGAGCAGTACTTC	CASSYSLGGTTYEQYF
TRBV5-6	TRBJ1-2	.	.	TGTGCCAGCAGCTTGGGGCGGCAGTATGGCTACACCTTC	CASSLGRQYGYTF
TRBV5-1	TRBJ2-5	.	.	TGCGCCAGCAGCTTGGGGCAGGATCAAGAGACCCAGTACTTC	CASSLGQDQETQYF
TRBV7-2	TRBJ2-5	.	.	TGTGCCAGCAGCTTAGTGTCGGATTTGGGAGGGACCCAGTACTTC	CASSLVSDLGGTQYF
TRBV29-1	TRBJ1-1	TRBD1	.	TGCAGCGTGAGGGACAGACAGAACACTGAAGCTTTCTTT	CSVRDRQNTEAFF
TRBV6-4	TRBJ1-2	TRBD1	.	TGTGCCAGCAGGGCCGGACAGGGAGGATCCTATGGCTACACCTTC	CASRAGQGGSYGYTF
TRBV7-2	TRBJ2-5	TRBD2	.	TGTGCCAGCAGCTTACTTTATGGCGGGGGGGATCAAGAGACCCAGTACTTC	CASSLLYGGGDQETQYF
TRBV7-9	TRBJ2-4	TRBD1	.	TGTGCCAGCAGCTCCTCGGGACAGCAAAACATTCAGTACTTC	CASSSSGQQNIQYF
TRBV7-8	TRBJ2-2	.	.	TGTGCCAGCAGCTTAGCGCTAGGGGGCACCGGGGAGCTGTTTTTT	CASSLALGGTGELFF
TRBV11-2	TRBJ1-4	TRBD1	.	TGTGCCAGCAGCAAGGACAGGGTCGCTGAAAAACTGTTTTTT	CASSKDRVAEKLFF
TRBV29-1	TRBJ2-3	.	.	TGCAGCGTTGAAGAGGCCAGGGGTGGAGGTAGCACAGATACGCAGTATTTT	CSVEEARGGGSTDTQYF